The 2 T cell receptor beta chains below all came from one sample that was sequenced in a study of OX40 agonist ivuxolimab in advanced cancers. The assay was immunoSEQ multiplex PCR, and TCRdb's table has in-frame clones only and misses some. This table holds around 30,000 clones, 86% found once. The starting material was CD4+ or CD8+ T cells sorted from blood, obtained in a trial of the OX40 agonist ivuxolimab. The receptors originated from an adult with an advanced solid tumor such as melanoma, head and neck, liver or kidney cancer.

The CDR3 bases are TGTGCCAGCAGCTTAACTGGTTACGAGACCCAGTACTTC. Residues: CASSLTGYETQYF. The rearrangement uses TRBV7-3 and TRBJ2-5; D unclear. The CDR3 runs to 13 residues. With 0 bases removed from V and 5 bases from J, the gap between germline ends came to 7 bases. Germline V gene lookup returns CDR1 SGHTA and CDR2 FQGTGA. Full variable domain (remainder filled in from reference TRBV7-3 and TRBJ2-5): GAGVSQTPSNKVTEKGKYVELRCDPISGHTALYWYRQSLGQGPEFLIYFQGTGAADDSGLPNDRFFAVRPEGSVSTLKIQRTERGDSAVYLCASSLTGYETQYFGPGTRLLVL.

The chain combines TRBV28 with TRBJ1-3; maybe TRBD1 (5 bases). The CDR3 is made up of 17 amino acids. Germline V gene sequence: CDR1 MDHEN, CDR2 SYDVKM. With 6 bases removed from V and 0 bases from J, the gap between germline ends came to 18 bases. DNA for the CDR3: TGTGCCAGCAGCCCCCCTGGGGGAGGAGGCTCTGGAAACACCATATATTTT. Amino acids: CASSPPGGGGSGNTIYF.